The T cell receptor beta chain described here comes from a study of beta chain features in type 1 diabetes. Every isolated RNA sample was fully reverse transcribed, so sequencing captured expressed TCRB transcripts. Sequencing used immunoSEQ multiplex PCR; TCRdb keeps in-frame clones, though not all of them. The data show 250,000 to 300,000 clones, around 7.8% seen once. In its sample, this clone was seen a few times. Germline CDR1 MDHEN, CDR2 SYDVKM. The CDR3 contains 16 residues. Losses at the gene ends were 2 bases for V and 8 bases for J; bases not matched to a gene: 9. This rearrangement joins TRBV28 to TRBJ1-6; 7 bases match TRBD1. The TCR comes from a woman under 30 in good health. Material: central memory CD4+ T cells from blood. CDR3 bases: TGTGCCAGCAGTTTAGTGCAGGGGGAAGGGGATTCACCCCTCCACTTT. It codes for CASSLVQGEGDSPLHF.